Listed below are T cell receptor beta chains from one sample, sequenced in a study of control samples from healthy donors and cancer patients. TCRdb's copy holds only in-frame clones and misses some; the assay was immunoSEQ multiplex PCR. The data hold over 100,000 clones, with roughly 90% observed a single time. The sample consisted of blood. The receptors originated from a man aged 50-60 years in good health. Both conserved end residues are part of each CDR3. The D gene is left open where the match is weak. Size tells how often a clone was seen (once, few, many) or the class of an expanded clone, and some rows leave it out.

len,abundance,d_gene,v_gene,j_gene,CDR3nt,CDR3aa
14,-,-,TRBV2,TRBJ1-4,TGTGCCAGCAGTGAACGGGGGGCTTTCGTGAAACTGTTTTTT,CASSERGAFVKLFF
13,-,-,TRBV18,TRBJ1-2,TGTGCCAGCTCACCTGTTGACCGTTATGGCTACACCTTC,CASSPVDRYGYTF
14,-,TRBD2,TRBV24-1,TRBJ2-1,TGTGCCACCAGCCCGGGGGGGTTGTACAATGAGCAGTTCTTC,CATSPGGLYNEQFF
15,-,-,TRBV4-1,TRBJ1-1,TGCGCCAGCAGCCTGCCGTCCGGGCCACGGACTGAAGCTTTCTTT,CASSLPSGPRTEAFF
14,few,-,TRBV2,TRBJ2-5,TGTGCCAGCAGTGCATCAGGGGTCAAGGAGACCCAGTACTTC,CASSASGVKETQYF
18,-,TRBD1,TRBV5-1,TRBJ1-4,TGCGCCAGCAGCTTGCTAGGGGGCGCGGGGCCCGCTAATGAAAAACTGTTTTTT,CASSLLGGAGPANEKLFF
16,-,-,TRBV3-1/TRBV3-2,TRBJ2-7,TGTGCCAGCAGCCAAAGTGAGGCAGTGGCGTCCTACGAGCAGTACTTC,CASSQSEAVASYEQYF
10,-,-,TRBV6-5,TRBJ2-7,TGTGCCAGCAATACCGGAAGGCAGTACTTC,CASNTGRQYF
17,few,TRBD2,TRBV19,TRBJ2-7,TGTGCCAGTAGTAGAAGGACTAGCGGGGGCAGCTCCTACGAGCAGTACTTC,CASSRRTSGGSSYEQYF
18,-,-,TRBV30,TRBJ1-3,TGTGCCTGGGAGATCATTCGCGGGGGGAGAAACTCTGGAAACACCATATATTTT,CAWEIIRGGRNSGNTIYF
17,-,TRBD1,TRBV10-2,TRBJ2-2,TGCGCCAGCAGGGCGGACAGGGGAAGTTCTGGGGGCGGGGAGCTGTTTTTT,CASRADRGSSGGGELFF
12,-,-,TRBV10-3,TRBJ1-2,TGTGCCATCTCCCCCGATAGCTATGGCTACACCTTC,CAISPDSYGYTF
15,-,-,TRBV5-5,TRBJ2-5,TGTGCCAGCAGCTTTTCCTGGGGCGGAGGGGAGACCCAGTACTTC,CASSFSWGGGETQYF
15,once,-,TRBV6-5,TRBJ2-1,TGTGCCAGCAGGCCCCGAGGAGGGGGGGCCCTAGAGCAGTTCTTC,CASRPRGGGALEQFF
13,-,-,TRBV12-3/TRBV12-4,TRBJ2-6,TGTGCCAGCGGGGGTCCTGGGGCCAACGTCCTGACTTTC,CASGGPGANVLTF